Each of the 7 T cell receptor beta chains below was sequenced from the same sample in a study of cytomegalovirus exposure and HLA in healthy donors. The PCR employed 60 Vbeta primers together with 13 Jbeta primers. Sequencing was performed with immunoSEQ multiplex PCR; in TCRdb, only in-frame clones are kept and a portion is missing. This table has roughly 49,000 clones, roughly 80% appearing once. The sequenced sample was PBMCs. Source of these receptors: a woman aged 40 to 50 in good health and CMV-seropositive.

The chain recombines TRBV6-5 with TRBJ2-2; D is possibly TRBD1 (6 bases). V lost 4 bases and J 7 bases, leaving 13 bases between the germline ends. Looked up from germline, CDR1 is MNHEY and CDR2 is SVGAGI. This CDR3 is 14 amino acids long. CDR3 DNA sequence: TGTGCCAGCAGTTTATTACAGGGTAGCGGGGAGCTGTTTTTT. This translates into CASSLLQGSGELFF.

This rearrangement joins TRBV28 to TRBJ1-1; 7 bases align to TRBD1. J was trimmed by 0 bases and V by 7 bases; bases with no gene match: 14. Germline CDR1 reads MDHEN; CDR2 reads SYDVKM. This CDR3 is 17 amino acids long. CDR3 loop: CASNSQGGRVVNTEAFF. For the CDR3, the DNA is TGTGCCAGCAATTCCCAAGGGGGCAGAGTAGTGAACACTGAAGCTTTCTTT.

This rearrangement joins TRBV19 to TRBJ1-1, with D tentatively TRBD1 (6 bases). The CDR3 covers 14 residues. Trimming left V 1 base short and J 4 bases short, with 10 bases between. CDR1 is LNHDA, CDR2 SQIVND, per germline (reference sequence). The CDR3 is CASSIAQGSTEAFF. CDR3 bases: TGTGCCAGTAGTATAGCCCAGGGGAGCACTGAAGCTTTCTTT. Filled out from reference TRBV19 and TRBJ1-1, the complete variable domain reads DGGITQSPKYLFRKEGQNVTLSCEQNLNHDAMYWYRQDPGQGLRLIYYSQIVNDFQKGDIAEGYSVSREKKESFPLTVTSAQKNPTAFYLCASSIAQGSTEAFFGQGTRLTVV.

V and J are TRBV19 and TRBJ1-5, with 11 positions matching TRBD1. Germline V gene sequence: CDR1 LNHDA, CDR2 SQIVND (reference sequence). Trimming took 0 bases from V and 6 from J; bases not matched to a gene: 4. This CDR3 spans 16 amino acids. CDR3 residues: CASSIDGQGASQPQHF. In nucleotides, the CDR3 is TGTGCCAGTAGTATAGATGGACAGGGGGCTAGTCAGCCCCAGCATTTT.

CDR3 amino acids: CASRGQRGRYTEAFF. DNA for the CDR3: TGTGCCAGCAGGGGACAGAGGGGCCGTTACACTGAAGCTTTCTTT. J is TRBJ1-1 and V is TRBV6-5, with 7 bases identical to TRBD1. V was pared by 6 bases and J by 3 bases, with 10 bases of the junction left unmatched. Germline loops: CDR1 MNHEY, CDR2 SVGAGI. This CDR3 has 15 amino acids.

The chain is built from TRBV7-8 and TRBJ1-2, with 10 bases that match TRBD1. The CDR3 runs to 12 residues. V shed 4 bases and J 14 bases; nucleotides not matched to a gene: 7. The germline gives CDR1 SGHVS, CDR2 FQNEAQ. The CDR3 spells CASSSGQGERTF. The CDR3 coding sequence is TGTGCCAGCAGCTCTGGACAGGGGGAAAGGACCTTC.

In this sample, this clone turned up once. The chain employs TRBV7-6 and TRBJ1-2, with 8 bases identical to TRBD1. CDR3 size: 14 residues. Per the germline V gene, CDR1 is SGHVS and CDR2 is FNYEAQ. V shed 5 bases and J 2 bases; nucleotides not matched to a gene: 4. The CDR3 loop reads CASSPDRANYGYTF. The CDR3 nucleotides read TGTGCCAGCAGCCCGGACAGGGCGAACTATGGCTACACCTTC.